The next 24 T cell receptor beta chains were all read from a single sample in a study of T-cell reconstitution after alpha-beta-depleted transplantation in children. Unique molecular identifiers were used to barcode this TCRbeta library. One entry per CDR3 protein results from TCRdb running MiXCR on the PCR reads. The sample consists of hundreds of thousands of distinct CDR3 sequences, roughly 14% of them appearing once. The sample here was PBMCs, taken before TCRalphabeta/CD19-depleted stem cell transplant. The receptor source for this set is a girl aged 2 to 9 with congenital amegakaryocytic thrombocytopenia, due to receive a stem cell transplant.

The V gene is TRBV5-1, the J gene TRBJ2-6; D unresolved. Germline-derived CDR1 and CDR2 are SGHRS and YFSETQ. The CDR3 has 14 amino acids. Trimming stripped 5 bases from V and 0 bases from J, with 6 bases between. CDR3 nucleotides: TGCGCCAGCAGAGGTACCTCTGGGGCCAACGTCCTGACTTTC. Amino acid sequence: CASRGTSGANVLTF.

This chain uses TRBV7-8 with TRBJ2-7; possibly TRBD1 for D (5 bases). The length of the CDR3 is 15 residues. Trimming took off 0 bases at V and 8 bases at J, with 17 bases between the two ends. CDR1 is SGHVS, CDR2 FQNEAQ, per germline. CDR3 nucleotide sequence: TGTGCCAGCAGCTTAGCCAGGCAGGGAACAGGCAAGCAGTACTTC. Protein product: CASSLARQGTGKQYF.

The chain has TRBV5-6 and TRBJ2-1; 11 bases map to TRBD1. This CDR3 contains 15 residues. The germline V gene encodes CDR1 SGHDT and CDR2 YYEEEE. V trimming: 3 bases; J trimming: 9 bases; junction bases outside the gene matches: 8. The CDR3 region has the DNA TGTGCCAGCAGCTCCACACGGACAGGGGGCGGTGAGCAGTTCTTC. It encodes CASSSTRTGGGEQFF.

This clonotype has a handful of counts. The rearrangement joins TRBV10-1 to TRBJ2-2; 9 nucleotides agree with TRBD2. The germline gives CDR1 WNHNN, CDR2 SYGVQD (reference sequence). This CDR3 is built from 18 residues. V lost 0 bases, J lost 5 bases, and 10 bases stayed unmatched. Here the CDR3 DNA reads TGCGCCAGCAGTGAGTCGACGGGCGGGAGGGCCGGTACCGGGGAGCTGTTTTTT. Translated, it gives CASSESTGGRAGTGELFF.

The chain joins TRBV28 to TRBJ1-6; D possibly corresponds to TRBD1 (5 bases). V shed 10 bases and J shed 3 bases, with 10 bases lying between them. The length of the CDR3 is 13 residues. The germline V gene has CDR1 MDHEN and CDR2 SYDVKM. CDR3 protein: CATLTDYNSPLHF. The DNA of the CDR3 is TGTGCCACCCTGACAGACTATAATTCACCCCTCCACTTT.

This clonotype has at least ten counts. V usage is TRBV5-1 and J usage is TRBJ2-1; 10 bases agree with TRBD2. The CDR3 extends over 15 amino acids. The J segment lost 7 bases and the V segment lost 0 bases, leaving 4 bases of the junction unmatched. Germline loops: CDR1 SGHRS, CDR2 YFSETQ. The CDR3 bases are TGCGCCAGCAGCTTGGTCACTAGCGGGATTAATGAGCAGTTCTTC. It encodes CASSLVTSGINEQFF.

In its sample, this clonotype was seen many times. The chain recombines TRBV15 with TRBJ2-1; D uncertain. V lost 0 bases, J lost 0 bases, and 12 bases lay in between. The CDR3 has 17 amino acids. Germline-derived CDR1 and CDR2 are LNHNV and YYDKDF (reference sequence). The CDR3 coding sequence is TGTGCCACCAGCAGAGATCCCGGGTACAGCTCCTACAATGAGCAGTTCTTC. This gives the protein CATSRDPGYSSYNEQFF.

At least ten counts were recorded for this clonotype. The chain is built from TRBV5-1 and TRBJ2-1, with D uncertain. The CDR3 length is 12 residues. In germline, CDR1 is SGHRS, CDR2 YFSETQ. Trimming shortened V by 4 bases and J by 3 bases, and 5 bases separated the two germline ends. The CDR3 region has the DNA TGCGCCAGCAGCGACAACTACAATGAGCAGTTCTTC. Residues: CASSDNYNEQFF. The variable domain in full, completed from reference TRBV5-1 and TRBJ2-1, reads KAGVTQTPRYLIKTRGQQVTLSCSPISGHRSVSWYQQTPGQGLQFLFEYFSETQRNKGNFPGRFSGRQFSNSRSEMNVSTLELGDSALYLCASSDNYNEQFFGPGTRLTVL.

The chain links TRBV7-6 to TRBJ2-1; no clear D gene. V was clipped by 4 bases and J by 1 base, with 11 bases between them. The CDR3 contains 15 residues. CDR1 SGHVS and CDR2 FNYEAQ come from the germline V gene. The DNA of the CDR3 is TGTGCCAGCAGCTCCCTCCCCACGTCCTACAATGAGCAGTTCTTC. Translation gives CASSSLPTSYNEQFF.

This clonotype was seen more than once but under ten times. The chain links TRBV5-1 to TRBJ2-7, with D hard to call. The germline V gene encodes CDR1 SGHRS and CDR2 YFSETQ. V lost 0 bases and J 0 bases, leaving 10 bases between the germline ends. This CDR3 is 15 amino acids long. The CDR3: CASSLAVQTSYEQYF. DNA of the CDR3: TGCGCCAGCAGCTTGGCCGTACAGACCTCCTACGAGCAGTACTTC.

This clonotype was recorded many times. The rearrangement uses TRBV12-3 or TRBV12-4 and TRBJ2-7, with TRBD2 identical over 11 bases. The CDR3 has 16 residues. The junction had 8 bases not matched to a gene; V was cut back by 5 bases and J by 2 bases. The CDR3 spells CASSLRLAGGTYEQYF. CDR3 in DNA: TGTGCCAGCAGTCTCCGGCTAGCGGGAGGTACCTACGAGCAGTACTTC.

This clonotype was seen at least ten times. The chain employs TRBV12-3 or TRBV12-4 and TRBJ2-3; D is ambiguous. CDR3 length equals 14 residues. V gave up 2 bases and J gave up 1 base, with 7 bases separating them. In DNA, the CDR3 is TGTGCCAGCAGTTTAACCGCAGGCACAGATACGCAGTATTTT. It specifies CASSLTAGTDTQYF.

This clonotype came up a few times. The chain has TRBV18 and TRBJ2-7, with 7 nucleotides matching TRBD1. The germline gives CDR1 KGHSH, CDR2 LQKENI. The CDR3 consists of 15 residues. Losses at the gene ends were 4 bases for V and 2 bases for J; bases not matched to a gene: 8. CDR3 residues: CASSLLGDSAYEQYF. Here the CDR3 DNA reads TGTGCCAGCTCACTTCTTGGGGACAGTGCCTACGAGCAGTACTTC. Using reference TRBV18 and TRBJ2-7 for the parts outside the CDR3, the full variable domain is NAGVMQNPRHLVRRRGQEARLRCSPMKGHSHVYWYRQLPEEGLKFMVYLQKENIIDESGMPKERFSAEFPKEGPSILRIQQVVRGDSAAYFCASSLLGDSAYEQYFGPGTRLTVT.

This clonotype was seen repeatedly, ten times or more. This rearrangement joins TRBV15 to TRBJ2-1, with 11 nucleotides matching TRBD2. J was trimmed by 10 bases and V by 0 bases; bases with no gene match: 5. CDR1 and CDR2 from the germline V gene are LNHNV and YYDKDF (reference sequence). This CDR3 region has 15 residues. CDR3 residues: CATSRDRLAGGEQFF. Here the CDR3 DNA reads TGTGCCACCAGCAGAGATCGGCTAGCGGGAGGCGAGCAGTTCTTC.

This clonotype was counted ten times or more. The chain uses TRBV20-1 and TRBJ2-7, with TRBD1 matching 10 bases. Trimming took 5 bases from V and 3 from J; bases not matched to a gene: 4. The germline V gene encodes CDR1 DFQATT and CDR2 SNEGSKA (reference sequence). The CDR3 consists of 13 residues. The CDR3 is CSAPGQGGYEQYF. CDR3 coding DNA: TGCAGTGCTCCCGGACAGGGGGGCTACGAGCAGTACTTC.

This clonotype was seen ten or more times. This CDR3 reads CASSAVLAGREDTQYF. Here the CDR3 DNA reads TGTGCCAGCAGCGCCGTACTAGCGGGAAGGGAAGATACGCAGTATTTT. The gene calls are TRBV5-6 and TRBJ2-3, with TRBD2 matching over 10 bases. V was pared by 4 bases and J by 5 bases, with 10 bases of the junction left unmatched. This CDR3 has 16 residues. From germline, CDR1 is SGHDT and CDR2 YYEEEE. Together with reference TRBV5-6 and TRBJ2-3, the CDR3 gives the full variable domain: DAGVTQSPTHLIKTRGQQVTLRCSPKSGHDTVSWYQQALGQGPQFIFQYYEEEERQRGNFPDRFSGHQFPNYSSELNVNALLLGDSALYLCASSAVLAGREDTQYFGPGTRLTVL.

This clonotype was observed a handful of times. The V call is TRBV5-1, the J call TRBJ1-2; 8 bases are a match to TRBD1. J lost 7 bases, V lost 4 bases, and 12 bases had no gene match. CDR1 is SGHRS and CDR2 is YFSETQ in the germline V gene. The CDR3 loop spans 15 amino acids. This chain's CDR3 is CASSPGTGVDIGYTF. The CDR3 DNA reads as TGCGCCAGCAGCCCGGGGACAGGAGTAGACATTGGCTACACCTTC.

This clonotype was seen a handful of times. The chain is built from TRBV5-1 and TRBJ2-7, with 8 bases lining up with TRBD2. This CDR3 has 17 amino acids. Germline V gene lookup returns CDR1 SGHRS and CDR2 YFSETQ. After removal of 4 bases from V and 3 bases from J, the junction contained 15 bases not matched to a gene. CDR3 DNA sequence: TGCGCCAGCAGCCTTGGGACGAGCGGGAGTTACCTCTACGAGCAGTACTTC. Its protein is CASSLGTSGSYLYEQYF.

This clonotype was observed a few times. The chain couples TRBV20-1 to TRBJ2-3; the D gene is possibly TRBD1 (6 bases). CDR1 and CDR2 from the germline V gene are DFQATT and SNEGSKA (reference sequence). The V end lost 3 bases, the J end lost 4 bases, and 14 bases lay between the germline ends. CDR3 length equals 14 residues. In DNA form, the CDR3 reads TGCAGTGCTAGTACTACAGGGTCCCCAGATACGCAGTATTTT. It translates to CSASTTGSPDTQYF.

This clonotype has at least ten counts. The rearrangement joins TRBV5-1 to TRBJ2-1; D is possibly TRBD1 (5 bases). The CDR3 consists of 14 residues. The germline V gene encodes CDR1 SGHRS and CDR2 YFSETQ. V lost 0 bases to trimming and J lost 5 bases, with 9 bases between them. The DNA of the CDR3 is TGCGCCAGCAGCTTGGATCCAGGGAACAATGAGCAGTTCTTC. Translated, it gives CASSLDPGNNEQFF.

This clonotype appeared a few times. This chain links TRBV5-6 with TRBJ2-3; 7 nucleotides line up with TRBD2. The CDR3 runs 16 residues. Looked up from germline, CDR1 is SGHDT and CDR2 is YYEEEE. V gave up 0 bases and J gave up 6 bases; unmatched junction bases: 10. The CDR3 DNA sequence: TGTGCCAGCAGCTTGGTTCTCGCGGGAGCTGGGGATACGCAGTATTTT. Protein: CASSLVLAGAGDTQYF.

The CDR3 coding sequence is TGCAGTGCCCGAGATCCCAGCGGGAGGGCCTCTGATGAGCAGTTCTTC. It yields the protein CSARDPSGRASDEQFF. V usage is TRBV20-1 and J usage is TRBJ2-1; 10 nucleotides match TRBD2. The CDR3 is 16 residues long. CDR1 and CDR2 from the germline V gene are DFQATT and SNEGSKA (reference sequence). V shed 6 bases, J shed 8 bases, and the junction held 16 bases outside the gene matches.

This rearrangement joins TRBV5-1 to TRBJ1-2; a weak D match, TRBD1 (6 bases). The CDR3 sequence is 15 residues long. Germline V CDR1 and CDR2: SGHRS, YFSETQ. With 4 bases removed from V and 3 bases from J, the gap between germline ends came to 16 bases. This chain's CDR3 is CASSRTGNWDYGYTF. The DNA for the CDR3 is TGCGCCAGCAGCCGCACAGGGAATTGGGACTATGGCTACACCTTC.

The table lists this clonotype with a few counts. The rearrangement uses TRBV7-9 and TRBJ2-7, with D possibly called TRBD1 or TRBD2 (5 bases each). The CDR3 sequence is 14 residues long. Germline-derived CDR1 and CDR2 are SEHNR and FQNEAQ (reference sequence). The V and J ends lost 4 bases and 5 bases respectively, with 15 bases between them. The CDR3 sequence: CASSSMGVIDEQYF. CDR3 DNA sequence: TGTGCCAGCAGCTCCATGGGGGTAATCGACGAGCAGTACTTC.